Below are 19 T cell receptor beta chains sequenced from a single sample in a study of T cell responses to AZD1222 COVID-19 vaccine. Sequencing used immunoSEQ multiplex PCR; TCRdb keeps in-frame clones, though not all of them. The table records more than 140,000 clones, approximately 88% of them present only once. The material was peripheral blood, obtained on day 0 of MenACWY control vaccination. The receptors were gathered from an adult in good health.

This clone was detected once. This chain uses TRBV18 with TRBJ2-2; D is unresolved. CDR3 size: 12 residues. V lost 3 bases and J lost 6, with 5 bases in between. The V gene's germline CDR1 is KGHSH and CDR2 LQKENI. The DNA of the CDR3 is TGTGCCAGCTCACCCCGAGCCGGGGAGCTGTTTTTT. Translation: CASSPRAGELFF.

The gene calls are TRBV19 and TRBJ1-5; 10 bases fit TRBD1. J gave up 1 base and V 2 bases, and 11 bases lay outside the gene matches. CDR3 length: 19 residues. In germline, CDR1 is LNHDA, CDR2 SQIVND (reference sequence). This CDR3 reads CASSISGTGVTVSNQPQHF. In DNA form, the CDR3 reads TGTGCCAGTAGTATATCCGGGACAGGGGTTACGGTGAGCAATCAGCCCCAGCATTTT.

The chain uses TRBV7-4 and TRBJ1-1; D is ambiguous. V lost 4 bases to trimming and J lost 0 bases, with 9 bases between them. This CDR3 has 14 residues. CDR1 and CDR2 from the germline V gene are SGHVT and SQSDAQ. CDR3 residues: CASSWPPMNTEAFF. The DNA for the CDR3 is TGTGCCAGCAGCTGGCCACCCATGAACACTGAAGCTTTCTTT.

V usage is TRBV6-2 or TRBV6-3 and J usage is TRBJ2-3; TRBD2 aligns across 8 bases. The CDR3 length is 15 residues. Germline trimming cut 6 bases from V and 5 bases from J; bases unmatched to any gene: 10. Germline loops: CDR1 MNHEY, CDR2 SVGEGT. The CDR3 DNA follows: TGTGCCAGCAGCCTAATAGCGGGATTTCGAGATACGCAGTATTTT. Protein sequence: CASSLIAGFRDTQYF.

Here the CDR3 reads CASSRGRQTQYF. CDR3 DNA: TGTGCCAGCAGCAGGGGGAGACAGACCCAGTACTTC. The chain uses TRBV14 and TRBJ2-5; possibly TRBD1 for D (6 bases). CDR3 size: 12 residues. Germline V CDR1 and CDR2: SGHDN, FVKESK. Trimming pared 5 bases from V and 6 bases from J, leaving 10 bases between. Supplemented by reference TRBV14 and TRBJ2-5, the full variable domain reads EAGVTQFPSHSVIEKGQTVTLRCDPISGHDNLYWYRRVMGKEIKFLLHFVKESKQDESGMPNNRFLAERTGGTYSTLKVQPAELEDSGVYFCASSRGRQTQYFGPGTRLLVL.

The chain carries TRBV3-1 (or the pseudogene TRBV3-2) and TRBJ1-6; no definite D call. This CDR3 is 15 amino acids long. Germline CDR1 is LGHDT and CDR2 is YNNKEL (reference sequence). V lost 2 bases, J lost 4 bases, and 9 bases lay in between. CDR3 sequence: CASSQREIYNSPLHF. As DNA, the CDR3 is TGTGCCAGCAGCCAAAGGGAGATTTATAATTCACCCCTCCACTTT.

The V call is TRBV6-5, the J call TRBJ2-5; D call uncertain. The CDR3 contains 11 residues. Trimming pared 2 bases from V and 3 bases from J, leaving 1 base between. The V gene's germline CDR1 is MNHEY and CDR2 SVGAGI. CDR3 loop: CASSYKETQYF. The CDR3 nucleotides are TGTGCCAGCAGTTACAAAGAGACCCAGTACTTC.

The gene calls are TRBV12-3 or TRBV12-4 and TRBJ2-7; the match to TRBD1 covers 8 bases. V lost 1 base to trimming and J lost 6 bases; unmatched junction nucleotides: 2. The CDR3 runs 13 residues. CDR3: CASSLETGVEQYF. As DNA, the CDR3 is TGTGCCAGCAGTTTAGAGACAGGGGTCGAGCAGTACTTC.

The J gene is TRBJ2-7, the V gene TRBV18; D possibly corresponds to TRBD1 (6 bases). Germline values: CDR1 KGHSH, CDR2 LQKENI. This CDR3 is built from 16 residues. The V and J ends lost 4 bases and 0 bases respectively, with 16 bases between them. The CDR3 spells CASSLGAGQNSYEQYF. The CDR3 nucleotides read TGTGCCAGCTCACTCGGAGCCGGACAGAACTCCTACGAGCAGTACTTC.

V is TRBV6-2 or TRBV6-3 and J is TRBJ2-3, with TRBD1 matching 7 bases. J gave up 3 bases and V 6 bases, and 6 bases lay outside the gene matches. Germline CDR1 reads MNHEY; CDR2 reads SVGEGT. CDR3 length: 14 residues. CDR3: CASSPTGRTDTQYF. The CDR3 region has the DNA TGTGCCAGCAGCCCGACAGGGCGAACAGATACGCAGTATTTT.

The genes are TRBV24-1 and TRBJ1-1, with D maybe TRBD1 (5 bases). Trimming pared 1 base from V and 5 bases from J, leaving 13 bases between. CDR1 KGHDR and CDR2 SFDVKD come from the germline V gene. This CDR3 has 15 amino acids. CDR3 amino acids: CATSDLRQGKTEAFF. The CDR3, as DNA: TGTGCCACCAGTGATTTAAGGCAGGGTAAAACTGAAGCTTTCTTT.

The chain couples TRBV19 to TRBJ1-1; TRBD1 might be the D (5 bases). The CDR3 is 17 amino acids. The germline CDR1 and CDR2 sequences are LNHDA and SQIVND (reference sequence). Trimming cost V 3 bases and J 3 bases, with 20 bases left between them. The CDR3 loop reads CASSIGPGTAGHTEAFF. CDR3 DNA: TGTGCCAGTAGTATCGGGCCGGGGACGGCGGGTCACACTGAAGCTTTCTTT.

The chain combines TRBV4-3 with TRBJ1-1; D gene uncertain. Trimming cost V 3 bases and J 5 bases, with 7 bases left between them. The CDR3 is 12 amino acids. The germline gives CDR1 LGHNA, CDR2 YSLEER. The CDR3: CASSHPGTEAFF. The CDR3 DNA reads TGCGCCAGCAGCCACCCGGGTACTGAAGCTTTCTTT.

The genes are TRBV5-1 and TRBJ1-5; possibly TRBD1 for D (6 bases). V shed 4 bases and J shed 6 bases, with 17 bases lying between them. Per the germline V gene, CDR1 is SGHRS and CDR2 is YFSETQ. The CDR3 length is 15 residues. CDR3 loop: CASSREGGMGQPQHF. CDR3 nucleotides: TGCGCCAGCAGCCGTGAGGGGGGGATGGGTCAGCCCCAGCATTTT.

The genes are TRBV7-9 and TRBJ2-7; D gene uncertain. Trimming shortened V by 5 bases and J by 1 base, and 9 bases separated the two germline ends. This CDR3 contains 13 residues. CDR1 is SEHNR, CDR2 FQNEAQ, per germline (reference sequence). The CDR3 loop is CASSQPTSYEQYF. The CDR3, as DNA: TGTGCCAGCAGCCAACCCACGTCCTACGAGCAGTACTTC. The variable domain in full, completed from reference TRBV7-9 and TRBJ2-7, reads DTGVSQNPRHKITKRGQNVTFRCDPISEHNRLYWYRQTLGQGPEFLTYFQNEAQLEKSRLLSDRFSAERPKGSFSTLEIQRTEQGDSAMYLCASSQPTSYEQYFGPGTRLTVT.

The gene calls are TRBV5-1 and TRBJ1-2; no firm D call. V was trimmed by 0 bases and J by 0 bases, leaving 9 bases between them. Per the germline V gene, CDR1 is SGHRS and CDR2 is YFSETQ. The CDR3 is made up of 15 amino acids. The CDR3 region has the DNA TGCGCCAGCAGCTTGGGACTGAACTCTAACTATGGCTACACCTTC. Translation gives CASSLGLNSNYGYTF.

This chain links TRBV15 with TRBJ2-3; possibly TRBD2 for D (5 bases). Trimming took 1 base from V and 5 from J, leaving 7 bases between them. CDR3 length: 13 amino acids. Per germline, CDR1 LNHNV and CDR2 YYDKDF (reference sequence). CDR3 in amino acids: CATSRVEGDTQYF. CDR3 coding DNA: TGTGCCACCAGCAGAGTCGAGGGAGATACGCAGTATTTT.

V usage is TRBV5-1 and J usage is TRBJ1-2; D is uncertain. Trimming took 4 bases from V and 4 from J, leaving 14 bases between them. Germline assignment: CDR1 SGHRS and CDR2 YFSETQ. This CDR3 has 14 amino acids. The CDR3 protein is CASSPSLVGYGYTF. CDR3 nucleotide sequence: TGCGCCAGCAGCCCGAGCCTCGTTGGCTATGGCTACACCTTC. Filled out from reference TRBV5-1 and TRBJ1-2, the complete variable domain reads KAGVTQTPRYLIKTRGQQVTLSCSPISGHRSVSWYQQTPGQGLQFLFEYFSETQRNKGNFPGRFSGRQFSNSRSEMNVSTLELGDSALYLCASSPSLVGYGYTFGSGTRLTVV.

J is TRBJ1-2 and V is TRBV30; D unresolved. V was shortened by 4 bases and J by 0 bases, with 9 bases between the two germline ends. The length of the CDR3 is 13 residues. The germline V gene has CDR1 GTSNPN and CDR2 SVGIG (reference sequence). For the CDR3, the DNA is TGTGCCTGGACGACTGAAGCTAACTATGGCTACACCTTC. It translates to CAWTTEANYGYTF.